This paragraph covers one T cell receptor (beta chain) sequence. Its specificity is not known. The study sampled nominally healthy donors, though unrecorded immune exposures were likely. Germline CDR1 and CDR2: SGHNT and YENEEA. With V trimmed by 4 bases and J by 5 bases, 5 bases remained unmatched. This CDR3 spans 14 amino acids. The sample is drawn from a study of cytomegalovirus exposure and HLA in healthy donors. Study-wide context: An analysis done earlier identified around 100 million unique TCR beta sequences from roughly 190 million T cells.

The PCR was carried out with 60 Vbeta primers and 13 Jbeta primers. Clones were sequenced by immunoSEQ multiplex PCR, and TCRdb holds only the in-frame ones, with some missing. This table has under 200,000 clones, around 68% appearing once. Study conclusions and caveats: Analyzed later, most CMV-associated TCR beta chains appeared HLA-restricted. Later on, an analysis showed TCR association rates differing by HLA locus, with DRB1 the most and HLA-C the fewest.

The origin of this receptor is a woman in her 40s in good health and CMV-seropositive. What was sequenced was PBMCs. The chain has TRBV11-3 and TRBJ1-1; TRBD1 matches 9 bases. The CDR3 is CASSSSDRGTEAFF. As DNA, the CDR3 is TGTGCCAGCAGCTCTTCAGACAGGGGGACTGAAGCTTTCTTT. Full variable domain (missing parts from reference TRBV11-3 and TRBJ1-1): EAGVVQSPRYKIIEKKQPVAFWCNPISGHNTLYWYLQNLGQGPELLIRYENEEAVDDSQLPKDRFSAERLKGVDSTLKIQPAELGDSAVYLCASSSSDRGTEAFFGQGTRLTVV.